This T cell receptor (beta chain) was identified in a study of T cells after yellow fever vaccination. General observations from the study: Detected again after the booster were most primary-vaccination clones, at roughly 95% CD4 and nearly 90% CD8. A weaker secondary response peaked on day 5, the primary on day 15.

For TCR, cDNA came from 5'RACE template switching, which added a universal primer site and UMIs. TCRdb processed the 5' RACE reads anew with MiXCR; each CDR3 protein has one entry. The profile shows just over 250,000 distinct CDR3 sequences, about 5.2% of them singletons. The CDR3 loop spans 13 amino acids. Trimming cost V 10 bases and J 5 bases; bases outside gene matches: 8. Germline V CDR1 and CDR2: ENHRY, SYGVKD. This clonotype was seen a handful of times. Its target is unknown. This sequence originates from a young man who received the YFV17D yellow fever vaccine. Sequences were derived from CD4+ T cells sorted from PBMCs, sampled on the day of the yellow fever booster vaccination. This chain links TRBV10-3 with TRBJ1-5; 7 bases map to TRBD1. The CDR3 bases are TGTGCCACCCGAGACAGGGAAGATCAGCCCCAGCATTTT. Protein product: CATRDREDQPQHF.